Sequencing of this TCR beta chain was carried out in a study of blood T cell repertoires in COVID-19. Overall study context: Whether acute or convalescent, the COVID-19 samples came from the United States, Italy and Spain. From T cells, B-cell-depleted T cells, or PBMCs came the material, which was cDNA or gDNA.

Germline V lookup: CDR1 SGHTA, CDR2 FQGNSA. V lost 6 bases and J 5 bases, leaving 13 bases between the germline ends. This CDR3 is 13 amino acids long. Original methodology: Nucleated cell number was recorded as an estimate derived from reference gene primer amplification. Profiled with immunoSEQ multiplex PCR; TCRdb holds only in-frame clones, not every one. That table gives V, J and clone size, and the DNA gave D and trimming. The data show 150,000 or so clones, with 75% to 90% seen just once and roughly 2.9% held by the top ten. Sequenced sample: peripheral blood. The rearrangement uses TRBV7-2 and TRBJ1-2; D not resolved. The TCR sequence derives from a woman aged 55-70 years with acute or convalescent COVID-19. Here the CDR3 DNA reads TGTGCCAGCAGTTTGACCCCCGGGTATGGCTACACCTTC. Its protein product is CASSLTPGYGYTF.